The clone carrying this T cell receptor (beta chain) was recorded at least ten times. The record originates from a study of human T cells and chemical hapten exposure. TCRdb re-called the RACE reads with MiXCR, one entry per CDR3 protein. The sample has 380,000 or so distinct CDR3 sequences; about 5% are singletons. The CDR3 extends over 15 amino acids. In germline, CDR1 is SGHTA, CDR2 FQGNSA. V was clipped by 5 bases and J by 5 bases, with 13 bases between them. Time point: pre-sensitization, week 0. Treatment of the sample: therapeutic diphenylcyclopropenone sensitization with weekly scalp DPC. Here the sequenced sample was whole blood, taken in connection with sensitization to the hapten diphenylcyclopropenone (DPC). V usage is TRBV7-2 and J usage is TRBJ1-6; maybe TRBD1 (6 bases). The receptor comes from a woman aged 18-29 years with alopecia areata. Some clones in this sample may be carry-over from other donors' samples. CDR3 protein: CASSGTGLHNSPLHF. CDR3 coding DNA: TGTGCCAGCAGCGGTACAGGGTTGCATAATTCACCCCTCCACTTT.